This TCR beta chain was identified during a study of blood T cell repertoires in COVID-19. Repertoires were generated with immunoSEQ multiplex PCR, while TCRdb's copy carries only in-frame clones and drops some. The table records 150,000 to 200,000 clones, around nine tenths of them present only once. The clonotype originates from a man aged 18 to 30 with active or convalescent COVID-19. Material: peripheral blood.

CDR3 sequence reads: CASRYFGVNTEAFF. CDR3 bases: TGTGCCAGCAGGTATTTCGGGGTCAACACTGAAGCTTTCTTT. The chain recombines TRBV7-2 with TRBJ1-1, with D unresolved. V gave up 6 bases and J gave up 2 bases, with 13 bases separating them. Germline CDR1 SGHTA, CDR2 FQGNSA. The CDR3 length is 14 residues.